These 10 T cell receptor beta chains originate from one sample sequenced in a study of blood T cell repertoires in COVID-19. Method: immunoSEQ multiplex PCR; TCRdb's copy keeps in-frame clones and lacks some. The table has fewer than 450,000 clones, under 95% seen once. Sequenced: peripheral blood. These TCRs come from a woman younger than 30 who had recovered from COVID-19.

The rearrangement joins TRBV29-1 to TRBJ2-3; 7 positions match TRBD2. The J segment lost 6 bases and the V segment lost 5 bases, leaving 5 bases of the junction unmatched. Germline V gene data show CDR1 as SQVTM and CDR2 as ANQGSEA. The CDR3 is 12 residues long. CDR3 loop: CSVRAGVDTQYF. The CDR3 DNA follows: TGCAGCGTTCGCGCGGGAGTGGATACGCAGTATTTT.

J is TRBJ1-1 and V is TRBV3-1 (or the pseudogene TRBV3-2); D possibly corresponds to TRBD1 (5 bases). CDR1 is LGHDT, CDR2 YNNKEL, per germline (reference sequence). Between the trimmed V and J ends, which lost 3 bases and 5 bases, there was a span of 16 bases. CDR3 size: 15 residues. CDR3 DNA sequence: TGTGCCAGCAGCCACGTTCCCAGGGTGGGAACTGAAGCTTTCTTT. Protein product: CASSHVPRVGTEAFF.

V and J are TRBV19 and TRBJ1-2, with D possibly being TRBD1 (6 bases). CDR1 and CDR2 from the germline V gene are LNHDA and SQIVND (reference sequence). V was cut by 11 bases and J by 4 bases, with 17 bases left in between. This CDR3 has 13 amino acids. The CDR3 spells CAPSGVQGYGYTF. The CDR3 DNA reads TGTGCCCCAAGTGGGGTACAGGGCTATGGCTACACCTTC.

The genes are TRBV4-3 and TRBJ1-3; possible D gene TRBD1, 6 bases. V lost 0 bases, J lost 2 bases, and 14 bases lay in between. The V gene's germline CDR1 is LGHNA and CDR2 YSLEER. The CDR3 has 17 residues. The CDR3 nucleotides are TGCGCCAGCAGCCAAGAGCAGTACAGGGAGACTGGAAACACCATATATTTT. This translates into CASSQEQYRETGNTIYF.

The V gene is TRBV5-6, the J gene TRBJ1-3; D possibly corresponds to TRBD1 (6 bases). The ends were cut back, 0 bases at V and 2 bases at J, with 15 bases in the middle. Germline CDR1 reads SGHDT; CDR2 reads YYEEEE. This CDR3 contains 17 residues. CDR3 sequence (DNA): TGTGCCAGCAGCTTGGTAGGCTGGGGGCGGACTGGAAACACCATATATTTT. Its translation: CASSLVGWGRTGNTIYF.

CDR3 in amino acids: CASTGTGGSGANVLTF. The CDR3 coding sequence is TGTGCCAGTACCGGGACAGGGGGCTCTGGGGCCAACGTCCTGACTTTC. This chain connects TRBV2 to TRBJ2-6; 11 bases are a match to TRBD1. CDR3 size: 16 residues. Trimming cost V 9 bases and J 0 bases; bases outside gene matches: 4. Germline lookup yields CDR1 SNHLY and CDR2 FYNNEI.

This sequence joins TRBV10-1 and TRBJ2-3; a possible D gene is TRBD2 (6 bases). V was shortened by 2 bases and J by 6 bases, with 15 bases between the two germline ends. This CDR3 comprises 15 residues. The germline V gene has CDR1 WNHNN and CDR2 SYGVQD (reference sequence). The chain's CDR3 is CASSEEAREWDTQYF. Here the CDR3 DNA reads TGCGCCAGCAGTGAGGAGGCCCGGGAGTGGGATACGCAGTATTTT.

This sequence joins TRBV7-2 and TRBJ2-3; TRBD2 aligns across 11 bases. Per germline, CDR1 SGHTA and CDR2 FQGNSA. J gave up 1 base and V 1 base, and 4 bases lay outside the gene matches. The length of the CDR3 is 17 residues. The CDR3 spells CASSLELAGVGTDTQYF. The CDR3 DNA reads TGTGCCAGCAGCTTAGAACTAGCGGGAGTTGGCACAGATACGCAGTATTTT.

The V gene is TRBV24-1, the J gene TRBJ2-7; 8 bases line up with TRBD1. The germline V gene has CDR1 KGHDR and CDR2 SFDVKD. The CDR3 totals 13 residues. J lost 3 bases, V lost 6 bases, and 3 bases had no gene match. This CDR3 reads CATSPRGLYEQYV. Here the CDR3 DNA reads TGTGCCACCAGTCCCAGGGGGCTCTACGAGCAGTACGTC.

The rearrangement uses TRBV28 and TRBJ1-4; no reliable D call. Germline CDR1 and CDR2: MDHEN and SYDVKM. The CDR3 runs to 16 residues. V lost 1 base, J lost 10 bases, and 19 bases lay in between. The CDR3 loop reads CASSLSIQPAFRKLFF. CDR3 in DNA: TGTGCCAGCAGTTTATCGATCCAACCAGCGTTTCGAAAACTGTTTTTT. Full variable domain (rest looked up from reference TRBV28 and TRBJ1-4): DVKVTQSSRYLVKRTGEKVFLECVQDMDHENMFWYRQDPGLGLRLIYFSYDVKMKEKGDIPEGYSVSREKKERFSLILESASTNQTSMYLCASSLSIQPAFRKLFFGSGTQLSVL.